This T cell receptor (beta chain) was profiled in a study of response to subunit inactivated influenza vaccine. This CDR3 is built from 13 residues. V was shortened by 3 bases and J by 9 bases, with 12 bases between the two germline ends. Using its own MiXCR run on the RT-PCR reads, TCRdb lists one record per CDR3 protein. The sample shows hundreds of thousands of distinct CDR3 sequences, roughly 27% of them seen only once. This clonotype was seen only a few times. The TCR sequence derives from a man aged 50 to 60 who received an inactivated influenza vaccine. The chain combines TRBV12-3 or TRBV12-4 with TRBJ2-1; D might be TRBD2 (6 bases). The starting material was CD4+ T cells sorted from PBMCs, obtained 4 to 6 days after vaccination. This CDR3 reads CASSLGGNGEQFF. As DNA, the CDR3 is TGTGCCAGCAGTTTGGGCGGGAACGGTGAGCAGTTCTTC.